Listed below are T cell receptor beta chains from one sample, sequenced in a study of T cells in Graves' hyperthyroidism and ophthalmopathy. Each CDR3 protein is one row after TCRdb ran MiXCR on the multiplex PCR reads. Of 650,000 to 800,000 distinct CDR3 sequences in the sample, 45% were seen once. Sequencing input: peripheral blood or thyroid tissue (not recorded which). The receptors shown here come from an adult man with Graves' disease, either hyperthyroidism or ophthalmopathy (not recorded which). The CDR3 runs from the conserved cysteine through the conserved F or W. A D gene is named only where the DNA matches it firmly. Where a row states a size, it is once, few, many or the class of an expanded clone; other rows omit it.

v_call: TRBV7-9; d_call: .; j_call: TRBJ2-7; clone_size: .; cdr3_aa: CASSPVADFPYEQYF; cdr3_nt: TGTGCCAGCAGCCCAGTAGCGGATTTTCCCTACGAGCAGTACTTC
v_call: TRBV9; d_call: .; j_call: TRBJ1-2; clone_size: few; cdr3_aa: CASSVAAVSYGYTF; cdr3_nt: TGTGCCAGCAGCGTAGCGGCTGTTAGCTATGGCTACACCTTC
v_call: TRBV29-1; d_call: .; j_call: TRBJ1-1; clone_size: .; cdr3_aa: CSVEEGPNQPAFF; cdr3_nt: TGCAGCGTTGAAGAGGGGCCCAATCAGCCAGCTTTCTTT
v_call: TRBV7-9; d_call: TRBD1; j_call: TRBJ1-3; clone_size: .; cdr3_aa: CASSFRDRGDYGNTIYF; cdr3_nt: TGTGCCAGCAGCTTCCGGGACAGGGGGGACTACGGAAACACCATATATTTT
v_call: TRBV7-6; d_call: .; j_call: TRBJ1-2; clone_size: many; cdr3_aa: CASSLVSGSYYGYTF; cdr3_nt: TGTGCCAGCAGCTTAGTTTCAGGGAGCTACTATGGCTACACCTTC
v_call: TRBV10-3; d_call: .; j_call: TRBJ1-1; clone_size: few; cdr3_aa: CASSTGGVEAFF; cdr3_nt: TGTGCCAGCAGTACCGGGGGAGTTGAAGCTTTCTTT
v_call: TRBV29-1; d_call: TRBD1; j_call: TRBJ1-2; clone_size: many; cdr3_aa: CSVVDRDSAYGYTF; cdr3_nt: TGCAGCGTTGTAGACAGGGACTCGGCCTATGGCTACACCTTC
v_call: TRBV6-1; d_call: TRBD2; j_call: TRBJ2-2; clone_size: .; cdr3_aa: CASTDRGGAPANTGELFF; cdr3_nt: TGTGCCAGCACAGATCGGGGGGGAGCGCCCGCGAACACCGGGGAGCTGTTTTTT
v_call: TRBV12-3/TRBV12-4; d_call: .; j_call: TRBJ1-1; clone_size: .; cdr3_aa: CASSPLRYQNTEAFF; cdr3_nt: TGTGCCAGCAGTCCACTCCGATATCAAAACACTGAAGCTTTCTTT
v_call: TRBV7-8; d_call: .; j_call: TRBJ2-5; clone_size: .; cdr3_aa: CASSGRVESQETQYF; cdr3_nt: TGTGCCAGCAGTGGGCGCGTGGAGTCACAAGAGACCCAGTACTTC
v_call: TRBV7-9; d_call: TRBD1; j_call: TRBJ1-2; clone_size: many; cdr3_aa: CASTARGLRGYTF; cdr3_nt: TGTGCCAGCACCGCAAGGGGGCTACGGGGCTACACCTTC
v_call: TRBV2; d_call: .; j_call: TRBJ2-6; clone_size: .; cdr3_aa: CASRRGEGANVLTF; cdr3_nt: TGTGCCAGCAGGAGGGGAGAGGGGGCCAACGTCCTGACTTTC
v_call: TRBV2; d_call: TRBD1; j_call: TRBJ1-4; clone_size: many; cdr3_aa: CASSAAGTGNEKLFF; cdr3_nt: TGTGCCAGCAGTGCTGCCGGGACAGGAAATGAAAAACTGTTTTTT
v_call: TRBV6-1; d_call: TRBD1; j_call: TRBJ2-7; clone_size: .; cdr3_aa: CASVEGQGRSEQYF; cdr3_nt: TGTGCCAGCGTTGAGGGACAGGGCAGGAGCGAGCAGTACTTC
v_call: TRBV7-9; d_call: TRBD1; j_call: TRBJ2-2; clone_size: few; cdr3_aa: CASSLGTGANTGELFF; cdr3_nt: TGCGCCAGCAGCCTAGGGACAGGTGCGAACACCGGGGAGCTGTTTTTT
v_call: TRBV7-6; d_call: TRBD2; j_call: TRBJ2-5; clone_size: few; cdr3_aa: CASSLVRGGMETQYF; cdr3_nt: TGTGCCAGCAGCTTAGTTCGGGGAGGGATGGAGACCCAGTACTTC
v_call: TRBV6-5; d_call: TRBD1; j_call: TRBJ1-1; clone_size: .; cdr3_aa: CASSFGGQLKTEAFF; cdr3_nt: TGTGCCAGCAGTTTTGGGGGACAGCTCAAAACTGAAGCTTTCTTT
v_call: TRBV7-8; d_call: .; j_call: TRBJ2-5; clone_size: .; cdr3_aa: CASRRTEQDLQETQYF; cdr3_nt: TGTGCCAGCAGGCGCACCGAGCAGGACCTTCAAGAGACCCAGTACTTC
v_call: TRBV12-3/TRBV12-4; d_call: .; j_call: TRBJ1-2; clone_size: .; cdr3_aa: CASSFRVSWYGYTF; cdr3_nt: TGTGCCAGCAGTTTCAGGGTGTCTTGGTATGGCTACACCTTC
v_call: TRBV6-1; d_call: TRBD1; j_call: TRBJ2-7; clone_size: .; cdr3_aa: CASSPIQGALGSYEQYF; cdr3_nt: TGTGCCAGCAGTCCCATCCAGGGGGCGCTGGGGTCCTACGAGCAGTACTTC
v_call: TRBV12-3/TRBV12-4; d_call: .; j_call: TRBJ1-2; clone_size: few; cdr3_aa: CASSFNQAGRGYTF; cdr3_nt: TGTGCCAGCAGTTTCAACCAGGCAGGTCGTGGCTACACCTTC
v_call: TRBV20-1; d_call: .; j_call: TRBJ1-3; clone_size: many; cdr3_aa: CSARYGNTIYF; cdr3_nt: TGCAGTGCTAGATACGGAAACACCATATATTTT
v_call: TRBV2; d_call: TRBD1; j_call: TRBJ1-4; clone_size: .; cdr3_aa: CASSYRTGAKGSEKLFF; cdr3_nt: TGTGCCAGCAGTTACAGGACAGGCGCCAAGGGGAGTGAAAAACTGTTTTTT
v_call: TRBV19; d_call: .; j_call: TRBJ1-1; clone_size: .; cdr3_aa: CASVAPDTTNTEAFF; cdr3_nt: TGTGCCAGCGTTGCGCCGGACACGACGAACACTGAAGCTTTCTTT
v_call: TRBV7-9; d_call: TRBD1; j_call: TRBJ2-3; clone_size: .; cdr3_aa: CASSRGTGGTDTQYF; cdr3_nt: TGTGCCAGCAGCCGCGGGACAGGGGGAACAGATACGCAGTATTTT
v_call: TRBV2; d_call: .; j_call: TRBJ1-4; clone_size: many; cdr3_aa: CASKPPNEKLFF; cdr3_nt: TGTGCCAGCAAGCCCCCTAATGAAAAACTGTTTTTT
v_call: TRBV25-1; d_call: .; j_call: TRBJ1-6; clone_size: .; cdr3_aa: CARDNTGSNSPLHF; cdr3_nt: TGTGCTAGAGATAATACGGGTTCTAATTCACCCCTCCACTTT
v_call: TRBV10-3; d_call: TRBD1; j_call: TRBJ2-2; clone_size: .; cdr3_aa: CASSRTGGYTGELFF; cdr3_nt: TGTGCCAGCAGCCGGACAGGGGGCTACACCGGGGAGCTGTTTTTT
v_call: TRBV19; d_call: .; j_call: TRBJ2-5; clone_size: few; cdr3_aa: CASSPSAETQYF; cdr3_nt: TGTGCCAGTAGTCCCTCAGCGGAGACCCAGTACTTC
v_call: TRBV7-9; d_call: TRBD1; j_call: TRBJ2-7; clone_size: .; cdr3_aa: CASSQDRVSYEQYF; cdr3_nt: TGCGCCAGCAGCCAGGACAGGGTCTCCTACGAGCAGTACTTC
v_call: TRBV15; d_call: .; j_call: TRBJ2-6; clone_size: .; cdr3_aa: CATSRLTF; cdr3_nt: TGTGCCACCAGCCGGTTGACTTTC
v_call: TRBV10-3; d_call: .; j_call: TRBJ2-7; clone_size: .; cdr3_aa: CAISETFPYEQYF; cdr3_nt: TGTGCCATCAGTGAGACGTTCCCCTACGAGCAGTACTTC
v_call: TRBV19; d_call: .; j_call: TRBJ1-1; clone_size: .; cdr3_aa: CASSILAVNTEAFF; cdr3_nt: TGTGCCAGTAGTATCTTGGCAGTGAACACTGAAGCTTTCTTT
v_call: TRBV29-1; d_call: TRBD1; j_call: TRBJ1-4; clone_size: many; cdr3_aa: CSVEVMGQGAKLFF; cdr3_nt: TGCAGCGTTGAAGTGATGGGACAGGGGGCCAAACTGTTTTTT
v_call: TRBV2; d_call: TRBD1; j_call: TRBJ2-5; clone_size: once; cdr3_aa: CASSYGTGTETQYF; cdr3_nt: TGTGCCAGCAGTTATGGGACAGGGACCGAGACCCAGTACTTC
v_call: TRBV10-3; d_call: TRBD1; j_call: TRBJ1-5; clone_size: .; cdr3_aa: CAISPTGGSNQPQHF; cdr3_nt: TGTGCCATCAGTCCCACAGGGGGTAGCAATCAGCCCCAGCATTTT
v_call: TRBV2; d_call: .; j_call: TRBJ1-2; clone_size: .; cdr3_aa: CASSPGAIGSGYTF; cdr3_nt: TGTGCCAGCAGTCCCGGGGCCATTGGAAGTGGCTACACCTTC
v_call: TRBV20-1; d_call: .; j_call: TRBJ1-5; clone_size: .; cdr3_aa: CSARDLYRALPAQPQHF; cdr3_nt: TGCAGTGCTAGAGATCTTTACAGGGCTCTTCCCGCTCAGCCCCAGCATTTT
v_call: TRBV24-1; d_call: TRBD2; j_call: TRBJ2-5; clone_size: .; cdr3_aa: CATGLARQETQYF; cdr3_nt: TGTGCCACTGGACTAGCGAGACAAGAGACCCAGTACTTC
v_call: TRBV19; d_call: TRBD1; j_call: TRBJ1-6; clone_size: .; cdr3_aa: CASSTRDRRSPLHF; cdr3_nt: TGTGCCAGTAGTACCAGGGACAGGCGTTCACCCCTCCACTTT
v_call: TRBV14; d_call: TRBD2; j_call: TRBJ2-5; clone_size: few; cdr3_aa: CASSTGGRNQETQYF; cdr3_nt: TGTGCCAGCAGCACGGGGGGAAGGAATCAAGAGACCCAGTACTTC
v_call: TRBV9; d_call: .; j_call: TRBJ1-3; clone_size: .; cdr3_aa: CASSVDNTIYF; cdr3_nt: TGTGCCAGCAGCGTAGACAACACCATATATTTT
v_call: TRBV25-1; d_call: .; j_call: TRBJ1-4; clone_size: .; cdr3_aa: CASSASMWGPGEKLFF; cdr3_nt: TGTGCCAGCAGTGCGTCCATGTGGGGGCCAGGTGAAAAACTGTTTTTT
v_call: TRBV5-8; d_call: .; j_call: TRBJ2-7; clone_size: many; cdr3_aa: CASSSTLTNSYEQYF; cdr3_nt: TGTGCCAGCAGCTCTACCCTGACAAACTCCTACGAGCAGTACTTC
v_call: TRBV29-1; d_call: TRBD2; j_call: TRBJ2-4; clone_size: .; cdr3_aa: CSVGGRGNIQYF; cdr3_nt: TGCAGCGTTGGCGGGAGGGGGAACATTCAGTACTTC